The source of this TCR beta chain is a study of regulatory T cells in long-lasting Graves disease. Time point described: newly diagnosed GD, antithyroid drugs for less than 3 months. PBMC-derived RNA was used for the TCR library. Trimming pared 0 bases from V and 0 bases from J, leaving 11 bases between. Germline CDR1 and CDR2: KGHSY and FQNENV. This CDR3 contains 16 residues. Assembly of TCR beta libraries relied on iRepertoire HTBI primers together with Arm-PCR of CDR3 regions. TCRdb recomputed calls from the multiplex PCR reads with MiXCR, one row per CDR3 protein. The sample has 510,000 or so distinct CDR3 sequences; about 12% are singletons. This same sample was also part of a study on T cells in Graves' hyperthyroidism and ophthalmopathy. That work contributes: HTBI primers drove first-round RT-PCR of the TCR CDR3.

The chain joins TRBV16 to TRBJ1-1; no reliable D call. The receptor was isolated from a woman aged 30 to 39 with Graves disease. The sequenced sample was peripheral blood mononuclear cells (PBMCs), obtained at new diagnosis, from a patient treated with antithyroid drugs. For the CDR3, the DNA is TGTGCCAGCAGCCAATCCCAGTACGGGATGAACACTGAAGCTTTCTTT. Translated: CASSQSQYGMNTEAFF.